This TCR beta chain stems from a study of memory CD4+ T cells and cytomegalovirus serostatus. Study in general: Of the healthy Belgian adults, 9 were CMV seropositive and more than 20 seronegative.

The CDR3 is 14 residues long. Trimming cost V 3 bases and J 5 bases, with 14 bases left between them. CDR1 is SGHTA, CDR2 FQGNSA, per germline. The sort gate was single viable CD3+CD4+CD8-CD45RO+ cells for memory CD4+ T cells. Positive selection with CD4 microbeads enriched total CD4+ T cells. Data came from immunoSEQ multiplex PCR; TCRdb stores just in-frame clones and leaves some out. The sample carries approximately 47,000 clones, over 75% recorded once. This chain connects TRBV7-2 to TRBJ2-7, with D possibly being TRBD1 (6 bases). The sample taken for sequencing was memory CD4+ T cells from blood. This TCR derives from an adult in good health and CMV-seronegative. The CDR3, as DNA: TGTGCCAGCAGCTTCCCCGGGACACTCCACGAGCAGTACTTC. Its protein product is CASSFPGTLHEQYF. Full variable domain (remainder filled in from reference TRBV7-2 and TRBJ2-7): GAGVSQSPSNKVTEKGKDVELRCDPISGHTALYWYRQSLGQGLEFLIYFQGNSAPDKSGLPSDRFSAERTGGSVSTLTIQRTQQEDSAVYLCASSFPGTLHEQYFGPGTRLTVT.